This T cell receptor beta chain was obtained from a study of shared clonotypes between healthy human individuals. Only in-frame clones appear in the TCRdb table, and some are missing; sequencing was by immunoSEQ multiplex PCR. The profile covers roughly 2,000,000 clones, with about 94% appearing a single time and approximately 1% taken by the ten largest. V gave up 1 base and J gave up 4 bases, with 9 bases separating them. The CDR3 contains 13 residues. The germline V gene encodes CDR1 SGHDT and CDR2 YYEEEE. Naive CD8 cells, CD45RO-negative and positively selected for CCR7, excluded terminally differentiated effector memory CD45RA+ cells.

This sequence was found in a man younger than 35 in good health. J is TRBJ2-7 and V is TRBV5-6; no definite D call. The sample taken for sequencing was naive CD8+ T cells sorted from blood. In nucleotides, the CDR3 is TGTGCCAGCAGCTTGATAGCTCAGTACGAGCAGTACTTC. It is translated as CASSLIAQYEQYF.